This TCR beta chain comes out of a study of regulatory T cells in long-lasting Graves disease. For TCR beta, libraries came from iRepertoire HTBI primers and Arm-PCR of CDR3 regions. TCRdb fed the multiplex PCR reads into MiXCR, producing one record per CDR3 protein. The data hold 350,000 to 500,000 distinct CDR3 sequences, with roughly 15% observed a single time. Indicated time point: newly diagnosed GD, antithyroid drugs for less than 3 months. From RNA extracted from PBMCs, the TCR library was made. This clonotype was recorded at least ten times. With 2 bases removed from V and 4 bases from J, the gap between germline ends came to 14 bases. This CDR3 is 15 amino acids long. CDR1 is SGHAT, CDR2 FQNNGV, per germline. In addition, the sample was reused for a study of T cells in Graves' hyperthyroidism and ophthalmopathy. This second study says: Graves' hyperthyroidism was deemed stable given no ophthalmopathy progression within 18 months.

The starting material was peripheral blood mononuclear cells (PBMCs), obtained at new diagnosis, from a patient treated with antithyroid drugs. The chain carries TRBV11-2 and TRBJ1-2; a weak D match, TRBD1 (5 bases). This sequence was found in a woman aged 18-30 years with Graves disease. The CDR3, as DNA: TGTGCCAGCAGCTTATCCAGAGACAGAGTCTATGGCTACACCTTC. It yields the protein CASSLSRDRVYGYTF. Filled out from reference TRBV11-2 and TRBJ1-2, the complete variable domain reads EAGVAQSPRYKIIEKRQSVAFWCNPISGHATLYWYQQILGQGPKLLIQFQNNGVVDDSQLPKDRFSAERLKGVDSTLKIQPAKLEDSAVYLCASSLSRDRVYGYTFGSGTRLTVV.